This passage covers 24 T cell receptor beta chains from one sample sequenced in a study of CD8 T cells in ankylosing spondylitis. Study results and caveats: In ankylosing spondylitis blood, a motif of roughly 8 highly homologous TCR beta variants appeared characteristic.

Using its own MiXCR run on the 5' RACE reads, TCRdb lists one record per CDR3 protein. Of around 490,000 distinct CDR3 sequences listed, approximately 5.3% are singletons. These receptors lack a known antigen. Source material: blood, either unsorted or a sorted T cell fraction (not recorded which). Receptors originate from a male donor with ankylosing spondylitis.

This clonotype was detected a few times. This chain connects TRBV7-2 to TRBJ2-1; 9 nucleotides match TRBD2. The CDR3 is 15 amino acids. V was pared by 5 bases and J by 4 bases, with 6 bases of the junction left unmatched. CDR1 is SGHTA and CDR2 is FQGNSA in the germline V gene. The CDR3 sequence is CASSGTSGHYNEQFF. CDR3 DNA: TGTGCCAGCAGCGGCACTAGCGGGCATTACAATGAGCAGTTCTTC.

This clonotype was detected many times. The genes are TRBV29-1 and TRBJ2-3; 10 bases agree with TRBD2. CDR1 is SQVTM, CDR2 ANQGSEA, per germline. V trimming: 6 bases; J trimming: 2 bases; junction bases outside the gene matches: 8. The CDR3 contains 15 residues. The CDR3 loop is CSVGPGTSDTDTQYF. CDR3 coding DNA: TGCAGCGTGGGGCCAGGGACTAGCGACACAGATACGCAGTATTTT.

This chain joins TRBV2 and TRBJ1-3; TRBD1 matches 7 bases. Germline V gene data show CDR1 as SNHLY and CDR2 as FYNNEI. CDR3 length equals 16 residues. Trimming cost V 5 bases and J 0 bases; bases outside gene matches: 7. As DNA, the CDR3 is TGTGCCAGCAGTTTAACCAGGGACAGCTCTGGAAACACCATATATTTT. Residues: CASSLTRDSSGNTIYF.

In its sample, this clonotype was seen a few times. V gene TRBV7-8 combines with J gene TRBJ2-5; D remains unclear. CDR1 is SGHVS, CDR2 FQNEAQ, per germline. V lost 3 bases and J lost 1, with 9 bases in between. The CDR3 totals 14 residues. The CDR3 bases are TGTGCCAGCAGCTTTAGTCCCCCCCAAGAGACCCAGTACTTC. This encodes CASSFSPPQETQYF. Combining the CDR3 with reference TRBV7-8 and TRBJ2-5 gives the whole variable domain GAGVSQSPRYKVAKRGQDVALRCDPISGHVSLFWYQQALGQGPEFLTYFQNEAQLDKSGLPSDRFFAERPEGSVSTLKIQRTQQEDSAVYLCASSFSPPQETQYFGPGTRLLVL.

This clonotype was detected only once. A much larger clone sits a single nucleotide away, making a read error possible. This is likely a read error, given that the CDR3 carries no conserved phenylalanine or tryptophan at its end. This chain links TRBV6-2 or TRBV6-3 with TRBJ2-1; a weak D match, TRBD1 (6 bases). Germline CDR1 is MNHEY and CDR2 is SVGEGT. Deletions cut 2 bases from V and 2 bases from J, with 13 bases between. This CDR3 is built from 16 residues. The chain's CDR3 is CASSYHGQMTYNEQFL. DNA of the CDR3: TGTGCCAGCAGTTACCATGGACAGATGACCTACAATGAGCAGTTCCTC.

This clonotype was seen ten or more times. The V gene is TRBV12-5, the J gene TRBJ1-5; a possible D gene is TRBD1 (6 bases). Between the trimmed V and J ends, which lost 6 bases and 4 bases, there was a span of 13 bases. The CDR3 has 14 residues. Per the germline V gene, CDR1 is LGHNT and CDR2 is FRNRAP. The DNA of the CDR3 is TGTGCTAGTGGAGATGGGGGGGCAAATCAGCCCCAGCATTTT. This sequence encodes CASGDGGANQPQHF.

This clonotype was seen repeatedly, ten times or more. This chain joins TRBV12-3 or TRBV12-4 and TRBJ1-4; TRBD1 might be the D (5 bases). The CDR3 has 13 residues. V lost 6 bases and J 7 bases, leaving 12 bases between the germline ends. CDR3 residues: CASRISGGEKLFF. Here the CDR3 DNA reads TGTGCCAGCAGGATCTCCGGGGGTGAAAAACTGTTTTTT.

As to this clonotype: At one end, the junction sequence differs from germline, possibly due to a read error. V usage is TRBV20-1 and J usage is TRBJ2-7, with 11 bases identical to TRBD2. The CDR3 totals 14 residues. CDR1 and CDR2 from the germline V gene are DFQATT and SNEGSKA (reference sequence). The CDR3, as DNA: TGCTGTGCTGACGGACTAGCGGGTCCCGGCGAGCAGTACTTC. This gives the protein CCADGLAGPGEQYF.

The sample holds many counts of this clonotype. The chain couples TRBV7-9 to TRBJ2-7, with D perhaps matching TRBD1 (6 bases). Trimming took off 5 bases at V and 2 bases at J, with 13 bases between the two ends. Germline loops: CDR1 SEHNR, CDR2 FQNEAQ (reference sequence). CDR3 length equals 14 residues. The CDR3 region has the DNA TGTGCCAGCAGCCGCGACAGGAGCCCCTACGAGCAGTACTTC. Protein product: CASSRDRSPYEQYF.

This clonotype was seen repeatedly, ten times or more. This rearrangement joins TRBV7-9 to TRBJ2-5, with 7 bases identical to TRBD1. Per germline, CDR1 SEHNR and CDR2 FQNEAQ (reference sequence). CDR3 length equals 14 residues. Unmatched junction bases numbered 4, after V lost 4 bases and J lost 2 bases. CDR3 DNA sequence: TGTGCCAGCAGCTCACCGGGACAGCAAGAGACCCAGTACTTC. Its translation: CASSSPGQQETQYF.

Many counts were recorded for this clonotype. The gene calls are TRBV5-6 and TRBJ2-7; the D call may be TRBD1 or TRBD2 (6 bases each). The CDR3 sequence is 16 residues long. Germline lookup yields CDR1 SGHDT and CDR2 YYEEEE. V lost 5 bases, J lost 4 bases, and 22 bases lay in between. The CDR3 is CASSSTGRRGGYEQYF. The CDR3, as DNA: TGTGCCAGCAGTTCTACGGGGCGCCGAGGGGGGTACGAGCAGTACTTC.

This clonotype was seen many times. This sequence joins TRBV6-1 and TRBJ1-1; the match to TRBD1 covers 9 bases. Germline V CDR1 and CDR2: MNHNS, SASEGT. V lost 6 bases to trimming and J lost 1 base; unmatched junction nucleotides: 24. The CDR3 spans 21 residues. The CDR3 here is CASRDTQGASGVFISNTEAFF. DNA for the CDR3: TGTGCCAGCAGGGATACACAGGGGGCATCAGGTGTGTTTATTTCGAACACTGAAGCTTTCTTT.

In its sample, this clonotype was seen many times. CDR3 loop: CASSLWARDHEQYF. The CDR3 DNA reads as TGTGCCAGCAGTTTATGGGCCAGGGACCACGAGCAGTACTTC. The chain carries TRBV27 and TRBJ2-7, with D perhaps TRBD1 or TRBD2 (5 bases each). The germline V and J ends were trimmed by 1 base and 5 bases, with 12 bases remaining between them. This CDR3 is 14 amino acids long. Germline values: CDR1 MNHEY, CDR2 SMNVEV (reference sequence).

Ten or more counts support this clonotype. CDR3: CSASGAGGVDTQYF. CDR3 nucleotide sequence: TGCAGTGCTAGCGGAGCGGGAGGGGTAGATACGCAGTATTTT. This chain uses TRBV20-1 with TRBJ2-3; 10 nucleotides align to TRBD2. The CDR3 is 14 amino acids. Unmatched junction bases numbered 5, after V lost 3 bases and J lost 5 bases. The V gene's germline CDR1 is DFQATT and CDR2 SNEGSKA (reference sequence).

CDR3 amino acids: CASKFGAVTDTQYF. Written as DNA, the CDR3 is TGCGCCAGCAAGTTCGGCGCAGTCACAGATACGCAGTATTTT. This chain connects TRBV5-1 to TRBJ2-3; no reliable D call. The CDR3 length is 14 residues. V lost 6 bases to trimming and J lost 2 bases, with 13 bases between them. From germline, CDR1 is SGHRS and CDR2 YFSETQ. The complete variable domain, with remaining parts taken from reference TRBV5-1 and TRBJ2-3, reads KAGVTQTPRYLIKTRGQQVTLSCSPISGHRSVSWYQQTPGQGLQFLFEYFSETQRNKGNFPGRFSGRQFSNSRSEMNVSTLELGDSALYLCASKFGAVTDTQYFGPGTRLTVL.

This clonotype was recorded at least ten times. The CDR3 loop reads CATSDRGQGADDEQFF. For the CDR3, the DNA is TGTGCCACCAGTGATCGTGGACAGGGTGCGGATGATGAGCAGTTCTTC. This chain links TRBV24-1 with TRBJ2-1, with 8 bases identical to TRBD1. Germline V gene sequence: CDR1 KGHDR, CDR2 SFDVKD. This CDR3 region has 16 residues. V trimming: 3 bases; J trimming: 8 bases; junction bases outside the gene matches: 11.

This clonotype was observed at least ten times. V is TRBV15 and J is TRBJ2-1; 7 nucleotides match TRBD2. This CDR3 is built from 14 residues. J gave up 12 bases and V 3 bases, and 11 bases lay outside the gene matches. Germline CDR1 reads LNHNV; CDR2 reads YYDKDF (reference sequence). CDR3 sequence (DNA): TGTGCCACCAGCAGTGTGGGACTACCAATGAGGCAGTTCTTC. Protein: CATSSVGLPMRQFF. The complete variable domain, with remaining parts taken from reference TRBV15 and TRBJ2-1, reads DAMVIQNPRYQVTQFGKPVTLSCSQTLNHNVMYWYQQKSSQAPKLLFHYYDKDFNNEADTPDNFQSRRPNTSFCFLDIRSPGLGDTAMYLCATSSVGLPMRQFFGPGTRLTVL.

The rearrangement joins TRBV7-6 to TRBJ1-2, with a tentative D call TRBD1 (5 bases). With 4 bases removed from V and 7 bases from J, the gap between germline ends came to 25 bases. The CDR3 has 17 residues. Per germline, CDR1 SGHVS and CDR2 FNYEAQ. In DNA, the CDR3 is TGTGCCAGCAGCTCGCCAGCCAACAGGTATATATGTTGTGGCTACACCTTC. Translating gives CASSSPANRYICCGYTF. Using reference TRBV7-6 and TRBJ1-2 for the parts outside the CDR3, the full variable domain is GAGVSQSPRYKVTKRGQDVALRCDPISGHVSLYWYRQALGQGPEFLTYFNYEAQQDKSGLPNDRFSAERPEGSISTLTIQRTEQRDSAMYRCASSSPANRYICCGYTFGSGTRLTVV.

This clonotype was observed at least ten times. V gene TRBV12-3 or TRBV12-4 combines with J gene TRBJ1-4; tentative D call: TRBD1 (5 bases). CDR3 length: 14 amino acids. Trimming removed 10 bases at V and 7 bases at J, with 19 bases between. The CDR3 region has the DNA TGTGCCATCCCATCACAGCTTGGGGGTGAAAAACTGTTTTTT. Translating it yields CAIPSQLGGEKLFF.

This clonotype was detected ten times or more. The chain uses TRBV9 and TRBJ2-3; 11 bases match TRBD2. The CDR3 extends over 17 amino acids. The V segment lost 1 base and the J segment 5 bases; nucleotides outside the gene matches: 9. CDR1 and CDR2 from the germline V gene are SGDLS and YYNGEE. Here the CDR3 DNA reads TGTGCCAGCAGCGTACGACCCACTAGCGGGAGAGGAGATACGCAGTATTTT. Translation gives CASSVRPTSGRGDTQYF.

In its sample, this clonotype was seen many times. The chain joins TRBV3-1 to TRBJ2-1; TRBD2 matches 12 bases. This CDR3 is 16 amino acids long. Germline V gene data show CDR1 as LGHDT and CDR2 as YNNKEL (reference sequence). V trimming: 3 bases; J trimming: 5 bases; junction bases outside the gene matches: 5. The CDR3 DNA sequence: TGTGCCAGCAGCCAGAGGAGACTAGCGGGAGACAATGAGCAGTTCTTC. Translating gives CASSQRRLAGDNEQFF.

This clonotype has a count of ten or more. The chain is built from TRBV5-1 and TRBJ2-7; 9 bases are shared with TRBD1. The J segment lost 4 bases and the V segment lost 0 bases, leaving 11 bases of the junction unmatched. There are 17 residues in the CDR3. Germline loops: CDR1 SGHRS, CDR2 YFSETQ. The CDR3 nucleotides are TGCGCCAGCAGCTTGGCCCCATCGGGGACAGGGACTTACGAGCAGTACTTC. This translates into CASSLAPSGTGTYEQYF.

This clonotype was counted at least ten times. This chain uses TRBV4-2 with TRBJ2-7, with D possibly being TRBD1 or TRBD2 (5 bases each). Per the germline V gene, CDR1 is LGHNA and CDR2 is YNFKEQ. V lost 1 base, J lost 2 bases, and 12 bases lay in between. This CDR3 has 15 amino acids. The DNA for the CDR3 is TGTGCCAGCAGCCAAGGGGGACCTGACGCCTACGAGCAGTACTTC. It is translated as CASSQGGPDAYEQYF.

There are many counts of this clonotype. The rearrangement links TRBV5-1 to TRBJ2-1; 7 nucleotides agree with TRBD2. V shed 2 bases, J shed 6 bases, and the junction held 8 bases outside the gene matches. The CDR3 is 15 amino acids. From germline, CDR1 is SGHRS and CDR2 YFSETQ. The CDR3 bases are TGCGCCAGCAGCTTCGGGAGGCCGGGGCTCAATGAGCAGTTCTTC. Translated, it gives CASSFGRPGLNEQFF.